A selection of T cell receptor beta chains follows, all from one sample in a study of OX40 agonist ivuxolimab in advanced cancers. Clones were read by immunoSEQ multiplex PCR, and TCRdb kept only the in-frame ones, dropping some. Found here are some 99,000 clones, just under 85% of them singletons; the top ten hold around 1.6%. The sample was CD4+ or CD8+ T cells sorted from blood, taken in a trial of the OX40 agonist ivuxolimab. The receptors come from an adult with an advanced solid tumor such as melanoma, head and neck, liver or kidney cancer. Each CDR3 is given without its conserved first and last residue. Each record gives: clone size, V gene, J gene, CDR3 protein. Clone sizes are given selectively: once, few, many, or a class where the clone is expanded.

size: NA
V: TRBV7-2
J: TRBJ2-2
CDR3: ASSLGTNRNTGELF

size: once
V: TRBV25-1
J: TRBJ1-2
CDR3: ASISPRPFFYGYT

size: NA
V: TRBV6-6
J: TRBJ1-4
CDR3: ASSYSTNEKLF

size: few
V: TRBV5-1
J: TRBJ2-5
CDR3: ASSGGGGHPQETQY

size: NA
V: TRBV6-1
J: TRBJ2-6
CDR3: GAGANVLT

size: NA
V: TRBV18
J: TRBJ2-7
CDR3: ASSPAGPGYEQY

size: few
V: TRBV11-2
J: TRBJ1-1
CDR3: ASSLVREPIMNTEAF

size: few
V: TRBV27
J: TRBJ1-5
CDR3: ATKPEGGPGNQPQH

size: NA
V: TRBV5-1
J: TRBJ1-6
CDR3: ASSFEGPTYNSPLH

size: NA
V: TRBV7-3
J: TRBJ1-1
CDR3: ASSATGRTEAF

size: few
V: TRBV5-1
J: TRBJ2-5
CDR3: ASSPGGVQETQY

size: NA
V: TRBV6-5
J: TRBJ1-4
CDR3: ASSGGSNEKLF

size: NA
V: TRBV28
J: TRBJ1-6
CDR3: ASSPPDRVHSPLH

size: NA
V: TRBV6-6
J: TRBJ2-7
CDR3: ASSPGTSGYEQY

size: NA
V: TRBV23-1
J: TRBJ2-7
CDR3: ASSQGYEQY

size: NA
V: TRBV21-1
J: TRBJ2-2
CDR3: ASSTTTGSNTGELF

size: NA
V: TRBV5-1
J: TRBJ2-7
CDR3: ASSSRGGSYEQY

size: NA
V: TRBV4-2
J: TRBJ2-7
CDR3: ASSQDRTYEQY

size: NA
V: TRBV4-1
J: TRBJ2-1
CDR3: ASSQVLAVAGNEQF

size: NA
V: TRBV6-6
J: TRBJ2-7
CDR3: ASSYSTGGYEQY

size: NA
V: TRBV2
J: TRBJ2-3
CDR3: ASKPHSGGTDTQY

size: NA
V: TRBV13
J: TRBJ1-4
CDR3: ASSPNGILNEKLF

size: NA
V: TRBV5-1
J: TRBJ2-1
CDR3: ASIDSPAGGNNEQF

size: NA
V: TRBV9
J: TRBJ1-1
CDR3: ASSLREGREAF

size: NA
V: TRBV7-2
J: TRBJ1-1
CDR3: ASSLPVNTEAF

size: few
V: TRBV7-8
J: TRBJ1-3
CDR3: ASSLAQDPGNTIY

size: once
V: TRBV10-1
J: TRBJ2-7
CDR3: ASSESGVEQY

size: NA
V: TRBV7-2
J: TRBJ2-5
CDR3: ASSSLAVQETQY

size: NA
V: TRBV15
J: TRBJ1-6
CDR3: ATSSLGQDNSPLH

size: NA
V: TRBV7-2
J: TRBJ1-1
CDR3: ASSLEGRLNTEAF

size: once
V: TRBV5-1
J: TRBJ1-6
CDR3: ASSPRTGADSPLH

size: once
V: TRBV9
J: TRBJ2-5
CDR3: ASSGASGSIKETQY

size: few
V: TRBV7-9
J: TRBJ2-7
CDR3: ASSPRGPYEQY

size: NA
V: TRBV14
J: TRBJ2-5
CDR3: ASSFLGGLETQY

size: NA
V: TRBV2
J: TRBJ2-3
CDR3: ASSQGSDTQY

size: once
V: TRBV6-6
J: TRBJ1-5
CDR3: ASSYSGGARQPQH

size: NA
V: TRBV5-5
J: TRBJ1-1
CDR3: ASSLSGGRTTEAF

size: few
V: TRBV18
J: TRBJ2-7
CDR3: ASSPPDGGDEQY

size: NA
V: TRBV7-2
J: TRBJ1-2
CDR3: ASSPDRPEKSL

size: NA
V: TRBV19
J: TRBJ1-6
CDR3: ASSIAPGGAADNSPLH

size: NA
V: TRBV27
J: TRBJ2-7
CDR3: ASTYEQY

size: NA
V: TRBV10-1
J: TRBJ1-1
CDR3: ASSESTYNAEAF

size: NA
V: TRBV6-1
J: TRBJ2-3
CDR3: ASSGIGKNTDTQY

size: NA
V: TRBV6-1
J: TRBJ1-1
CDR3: ASRDRVPPTEAF

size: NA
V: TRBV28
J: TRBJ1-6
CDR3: ASSQGPNSPLH

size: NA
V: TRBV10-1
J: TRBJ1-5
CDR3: ASSEGVDQPQH

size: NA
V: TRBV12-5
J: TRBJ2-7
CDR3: ASGFAGTGGMSSYEQY

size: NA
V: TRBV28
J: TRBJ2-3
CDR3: ASSLPRDTQY

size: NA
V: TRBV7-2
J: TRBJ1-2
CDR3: ASSLGSSNYGYT

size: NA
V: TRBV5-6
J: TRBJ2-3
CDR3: ASSTTGKSTDTQY

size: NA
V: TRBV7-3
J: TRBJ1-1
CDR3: ASSSGQANTEAF

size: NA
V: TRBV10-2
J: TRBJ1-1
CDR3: ASYGGGVNTEAF

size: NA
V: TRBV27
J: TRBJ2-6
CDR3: ASSFSGRAGGFSGANVLT